The rows below give T cell receptor beta chains drawn from one sample of a study of cytomegalovirus exposure and HLA in healthy donors. Assay: immunoSEQ multiplex PCR; the TCRdb copy retains only in-frame clones and omits some. The sample has fewer than 200,000 clones; roughly 87% are singletons. Specimen: PBMCs. These receptors originate from a man aged 45 to 65 in good health and CMV-seronegative. Each CDR3 is given without its conserved first and last residue. The size field is filled for only some rows; it gives once, few, many or a size class.

cdr3_length: 13
clone_size: few
v_call: TRBV4-3
j_call: TRBJ2-7
cdr3_aa: ASSQERVYAYEQY

cdr3_length: 14
clone_size: NA
v_call: TRBV7-2
j_call: TRBJ1-1
cdr3_aa: ASSLQGVNKGTEAF

cdr3_length: 11
clone_size: NA
v_call: TRBV11-2
j_call: TRBJ2-7
cdr3_aa: ASSLAGFYEQY

cdr3_length: 12
clone_size: NA
v_call: TRBV2
j_call: TRBJ1-1
cdr3_aa: ASRPDRGFTEAF

cdr3_length: 12
clone_size: NA
v_call: TRBV19
j_call: TRBJ2-2
cdr3_aa: ASILRIGTGELF

cdr3_length: 16
clone_size: NA
v_call: TRBV5-1
j_call: TRBJ2-5
cdr3_aa: ASSLVATSGWTGETQY

cdr3_length: 10
clone_size: NA
v_call: TRBV6-1
j_call: TRBJ1-1
cdr3_aa: ASILRAGEAF

cdr3_length: 13
clone_size: NA
v_call: TRBV9
j_call: TRBJ2-5
cdr3_aa: ASSVSLGGLETQY

cdr3_length: 11
clone_size: NA
v_call: TRBV7-2
j_call: TRBJ1-2
cdr3_aa: ASSLGGVNGYT

cdr3_length: 13
clone_size: NA
v_call: TRBV28
j_call: TRBJ1-2
cdr3_aa: ASSSGQGVDYGYT

cdr3_length: 9
clone_size: NA
v_call: TRBV20-1
j_call: TRBJ1-1
cdr3_aa: SAMTPHRTF

cdr3_length: 10
clone_size: few
v_call: TRBV29-1
j_call: TRBJ1-1
cdr3_aa: SVRGMNTEAF

cdr3_length: 13
clone_size: NA
v_call: TRBV5-1
j_call: TRBJ1-4
cdr3_aa: ASTYGQGGVEKLF

cdr3_length: 13
clone_size: NA
v_call: TRBV11-3
j_call: TRBJ2-3
cdr3_aa: ASSMRAGGPDTQY